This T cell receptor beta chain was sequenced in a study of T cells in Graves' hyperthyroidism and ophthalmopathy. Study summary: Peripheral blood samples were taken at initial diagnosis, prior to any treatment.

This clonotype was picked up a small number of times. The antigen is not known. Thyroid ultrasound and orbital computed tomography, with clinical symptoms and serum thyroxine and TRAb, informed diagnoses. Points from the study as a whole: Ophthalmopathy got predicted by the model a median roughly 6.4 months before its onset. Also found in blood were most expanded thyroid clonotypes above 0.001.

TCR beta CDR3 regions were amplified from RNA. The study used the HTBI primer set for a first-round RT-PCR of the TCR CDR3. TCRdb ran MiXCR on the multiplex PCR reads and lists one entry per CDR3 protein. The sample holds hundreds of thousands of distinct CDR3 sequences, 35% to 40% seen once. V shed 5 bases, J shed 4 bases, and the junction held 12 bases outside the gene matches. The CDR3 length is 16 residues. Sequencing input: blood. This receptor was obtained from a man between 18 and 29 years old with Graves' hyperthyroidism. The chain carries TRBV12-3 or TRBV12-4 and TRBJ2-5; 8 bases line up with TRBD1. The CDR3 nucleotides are TGTGCCAGCAGTCCCCCCCCCGACAGGGGCGGAGAGACCCAGTACTTC. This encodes CASSPPPDRGGETQYF.